This T cell receptor beta chain originates from a study of OX40 agonist ivuxolimab in advanced cancers. Study-wide background: Partial responses were achieved by three patients, of whom one had hepatocellular carcinoma and two had cutaneous melanoma.

The V gene lost 6 bases and the J gene lost 4 bases, with 13 bases spanning the gap. This CDR3 region has 15 residues. From germline, CDR1 is LNHDA and CDR2 SQIVND (reference sequence). Points on this clone: Its antigen is unidentified.

Study results and limitations: Clonal expansion was seen in CD4+ and CD8+ blood T cells by week 6 at 0.1 to 3.0 mg/kg. Partial responders receiving 0.1-3.0 mg/kg showed among the lowest clonal expansion. No determination was made of the antigen specificity of the expanded peripheral T cells.

TCRdb keeps only in-frame clones here, not all; method: immunoSEQ multiplex PCR. This table has around 90,000 clones, roughly 90% appearing once. Sequencing used CD4+ or CD8+ T cells sorted from blood, obtained in a trial of the OX40 agonist ivuxolimab. The chain links TRBV19 to TRBJ2-6; a weak D match, TRBD1 (5 bases). The receptor's source is an adult with an advanced solid tumor such as melanoma, head and neck, liver or kidney cancer. This CDR3 is CASRHQGPGANVLTF. The CDR3 bases are TGTGCCAGTAGACACCAGGGTCCCGGGGCCAACGTCCTGACTTTC.